These 19 T cell receptor beta chains originate from one sample sequenced in a study of T cells in women clearing cervical HPV infection. TCRdb's table, derived via immunoSEQ multiplex PCR, lists solely in-frame clones and lacks some. In all, the sample yields under 40,000 clones. The sequenced material came from blood buffy coat. These TCRs come from a woman aged 18 to 69 with a cervical HPV16 infection that either progressed to CIN3+ or cleared (not recorded which).

To note about this clone: The CDR3 extends 3 residues past the end of the read, so its final part is completed from the germline J gene. V usage is TRBV14 and J usage is TRBJ2-7; D unresolved. Germline CDR1 and CDR2: SGHDN and FVKESK. V was shortened by 3 bases and J by 0 bases, with 12 bases between the two germline ends. There are 15 residues in the CDR3. The CDR3 DNA, read in part, is TGTGCCAGCAGCCATCTAGGTCAAAGCTCCTACGAG. Residues: CASSHLGQSSYE. The CDR3 as a whole reads CASSHLGQSSYEQYF.

Details on this clone: The CDR3 extends 3 residues past the end of the read, so its final part is completed from the germline J gene. The chain has TRBV20-1 and TRBJ2-5; perhaps TRBD1 as D (5 bases). Per the germline V gene, CDR1 is DFQATT and CDR2 is SNEGSKA (reference sequence). The CDR3 totals 12 residues. Trimming shortened V by 0 bases and J by 7 bases, and 9 bases separated the two germline ends. CDR3 sequence reads: CSAREGPGTQYF. The CDR3 DNA, read in part, is TGCAGTGCTAGAGAGGGGCCTGGGACC.

About this clone itself: From the germline J gene comes the end of the CDR3, since the read stops 3 residues before it. V usage is TRBV20-1 and J usage is TRBJ2-1; TRBD2 matches at 9 bases. The CDR3 loop spans 14 amino acids. Trimming at V came to 5 bases and at J to 8 bases, leaving 10 bases not matched to a gene. CDR1 and CDR2 (germline): DFQATT, SNEGSKA (reference sequence). The CDR3: CSAQMGTSRHEQFF. CDR3 DNA (partial): TGCAGTGCTCAAATGGGGACTAGCCGGCATGAG.

A note on this clone: With the read ending 3 residues before the CDR3 end, the germline J gene is used to fill in that end. This rearrangement joins TRBV20-1 to TRBJ2-7; no reliable D call. Germline-derived CDR1 and CDR2 are DFQATT and SNEGSKA (reference sequence). This CDR3 contains 13 residues. V gave up 3 bases and J gave up 6 bases, with 15 bases separating them. CDR3 protein: CSASMLVYGEQYF. The sequenced CDR3 bases are TGCAGTGCTAGTATGCTAGTTTACGGCGAG.

In regard to this clone: The missing CDR3 end, 3 residues past where the read stops, is filled in from the germline J gene. The chain recombines TRBV20-1 with TRBJ2-1; possibly TRBD2 for D (6 bases). The ends were cut back, 2 bases at V and 8 bases at J, with 19 bases in the middle. The CDR3 loop spans 15 amino acids. Germline loops: CDR1 DFQATT, CDR2 SNEGSKA (reference sequence). The CDR3 loop is CSARPLGTVIYEQFF. The covered CDR3 bases are TGCAGTGCTAGACCCCTGGGGACTGTTATATATGAG.

As for this clone: The CDR3 goes on 3 residues after the read ends, and that part is filled in from the germline J gene. The chain carries TRBV5-4 and TRBJ1-2, with D possibly matching TRBD1 (6 bases). This CDR3 is built from 12 residues. Germline values: CDR1 SGHNT, CDR2 YYREEE (reference sequence). CDR3: CASSYTGNTYTF. CDR3 DNA, as far as it was read: TGTGCCAGCAGCTACACAGGGAATACC.

Its frequency marks this clone as medium-sized (0.01 to 0.1%). The read ends 3 residues shy of where the CDR3 ends; the end is completed using the germline J gene. V usage is TRBV19 and J usage is TRBJ1-4, with TRBD1 identical over 7 bases. J was trimmed by 7 bases and V by 3 bases; bases with no gene match: 8. The CDR3 is 15 amino acids. Germline values: CDR1 LNHDA, CDR2 SQIVND (reference sequence). The DNA read from the CDR3 is TGTGCCAGTAGTATGGGGACAGTAGTCGGTGAAAAA. It encodes CASSMGTVVGEK. The entire CDR3 protein reads CASSMGTVVGEKLFF.

Comment on this clone: The DNA ends 3 residues before the CDR3 does, and the rest of the CDR3 is filled in from the germline J gene. The chain uses TRBV20-1 and TRBJ2-7; weak D call: TRBD1 (5 bases). CDR3 length equals 16 residues. Germline-derived CDR1 and CDR2 are DFQATT and SNEGSKA (reference sequence). Trimming removed 0 bases from V and 0 bases from J, with 15 bases in between. The covered CDR3 bases are TGCAGTGCTAGAGATTCTAGGACACTTAGCTCCTACGAG. As protein: CSARDSRTLSSYE. The full CDR3 reads CSARDSRTLSSYEQYF.

As to this clone: The CDR3 end lies 3 residues beyond the end of the read and is filled in from the germline J gene. The chain joins TRBV10-2 to TRBJ2-1; perhaps TRBD1 as D (6 bases). The CDR3 covers 13 residues. Germline-derived CDR1 and CDR2 are WSHSY and SAAADI. Trimming shortened V by 8 bases and J by 0 bases, and 8 bases separated the two germline ends. The CDR3 here is CASPGDSYNEQFF. Partial CDR3 DNA: TGCGCCAGCCCAGGGGACTCCTACAATGAG.

As regards this clone: The read is 3 residues too short to cover the CDR3 end, so that end is filled in from the germline J gene. The rearrangement joins TRBV5-1 to TRBJ2-2, with 8 bases that match TRBD1. The V and J ends lost 6 bases and 0 bases, in that order; junction bases with no gene match: 7. CDR3 length: 16 amino acids. Germline CDR1 SGHRS, CDR2 YFSETQ. CDR3 DNA (partial): TGCGCCAGCACCTTTGGGGACAGGCCGAACACCGGGGAG. Translating it yields CASTFGDRPNTGE. The CDR3 in full is CASTFGDRPNTGELFF.

In the case of this clone: The read gets to within 3 residues of the CDR3 end, and the germline J gene fills in the rest. The V gene is TRBV19, the J gene TRBJ2-2; TRBD2 matches at 12 bases. CDR1 is LNHDA and CDR2 is SQIVND in the germline V gene (reference sequence). The trim removed 5 bases at V and 7 bases at J, leaving 8 bases unmatched. The CDR3 is 16 amino acids. The CDR3 bases that were read are TGTGCCAGTAGTCCCCGACTAGCGGGAGAGAACGGGGAG. Translating gives CASSPRLAGENGE. The full CDR3 is CASSPRLAGENGELFF.

As for this clone: The sequenced fragment ends 3 residues before the CDR3 boundary, so the rest is inferred from the germline J gene. The chain combines TRBV18 with TRBJ1-4; 8 bases align to TRBD1. This CDR3 region has 15 residues. Germline CDR1 is KGHSH and CDR2 is LQKENI. The chain's CDR3 is CASSGTGINNSPLFF. The sequenced part of the CDR3 DNA is TGTGCCAGCTCGGGGACAGGAATTAATAATTCACCA.

As regards this clone: The DNA ends 3 residues before the CDR3 does, and the rest of the CDR3 is filled in from the germline J gene. The chain links TRBV20-1 to TRBJ2-7; weak D call: TRBD2 (5 bases). Germline assignment: CDR1 DFQATT and CDR2 SNEGSKA (reference sequence). Trimming shortened V by 5 bases and J by 3 bases, and 11 bases separated the two germline ends. The CDR3 sequence is 12 residues long. The sequenced part of the CDR3 DNA is TGCAGTGCTTTAGGACTGAACTACGAG. Protein: CSALGLNYE. The whole CDR3 sequence reads CSALGLNYEQYF.

As concerns this clone: The sequence runs out 3 residues before the end of the CDR3; the remainder is reconstructed from the germline J gene. The chain uses TRBV6-2 or TRBV6-3 and TRBJ2-7; 8 bases line up with TRBD1. Germline values: CDR1 MNHEY, CDR2 SVGEGT. CDR3 size: 16 residues. The junction had 9 bases not matched to a gene; V was cut back by 1 base and J by 4 bases. The CDR3 reads CASSYWTGTGDYEQYF. CDR3 DNA, as far as it was read: TGTGCCAGCAGTTACTGGACGGGGACAGGAGATTACGAG.

In the case of this clone: Coverage ceases 3 residues before the CDR3 finishes, and the germline J gene fills in the end. This rearrangement joins TRBV2 to TRBJ2-7; tentative D call: TRBD2 (6 bases). The CDR3 runs 17 residues. CDR1 SNHLY and CDR2 FYNNEI come from the germline V gene. The V end lost 3 bases, the J end lost 5 bases, and 23 bases lay between the germline ends. CDR3 DNA, as far as it was read: TGTGCCAGCAGTGATCAACTCCGAAGGCGGGGTTTGCACGAG. Encoded protein: CASSDQLRRRGLHE. The complete CDR3 protein is CASSDQLRRRGLHEQYF.

As to this clone: The read terminates 3 residues ahead of where the CDR3 ends, so the germline J gene completes it. V and J are TRBV7-9 and TRBJ1-1, with a possible D match to TRBD1 (6 bases). Germline values: CDR1 SEHNR, CDR2 FQNEAQ (reference sequence). This CDR3 has 14 amino acids. V was pared by 6 bases and J by 2 bases, with 13 bases between. CDR3 amino acids: CASRPGGQNTEAFF. The CDR3 DNA, read in part, is TGTGCCAGCAGACCCGGGGGGCAAAACACTGAA.

About this clone itself: The read is 3 residues too short to cover the CDR3 end, so that end is filled in from the germline J gene. The chain employs TRBV7-8 and TRBJ1-2; TRBD1 matches at 7 bases. The CDR3 loop spans 15 amino acids. Germline V gene lookup returns CDR1 SGHVS and CDR2 FQNEAQ. CDR3 protein: CASKQRRQGQDDYTF. The sequenced part of the CDR3 DNA is TGTGCCAGCAAACAAAGAAGACAGGGCCAAGACGAC.

To note about this clone: The read ends 3 residues shy of where the CDR3 ends; the end is completed using the germline J gene. V and J are TRBV19 and TRBJ1-5; the D gene is possibly TRBD1 (5 bases). V was pared by 7 bases and J by 4 bases, with 11 bases between. The CDR3 has 13 amino acids. Germline V CDR1 and CDR2: LNHDA, SQIVND (reference sequence). The CDR3 DNA, read in part, is TGTGCCAGTAAAGGGGCGGAGAATCAGCCC. Its translation is CASKGAENQP. The CDR3 in its entirety is CASKGAENQPQHF.

In regard to this clone: The CDR3 end lies 3 residues beyond the end of the read and is filled in from the germline J gene. The chain combines TRBV11-2 with TRBJ2-2; 7 nucleotides line up with TRBD1. Germline loops: CDR1 SGHAT, CDR2 FQNNGV. This CDR3 region has 14 residues. The CDR3 bases that were read are TGTGCCAGCAGCAGAGGGGGCTTCGGGGAAAAG. This gives the protein CASSRGGFGEK. The entire CDR3 sequence reads CASSRGGFGEKLFF. The complete variable domain, with remaining parts taken from reference TRBV11-2 and TRBJ2-2, reads EAGVAQSPRYKIIEKRQSVAFWCNPISGHATLYWYQQILGQGPKLLIQFQNNGVVDDSQLPKDRFSAERLKGVDSTLKIQPAKLEDSAVYLCASSRGGFGEKLFFGEGSRLTVL.